Included here is one T cell receptor (beta chain) sequence, with context. Between the trimmed V and J ends, which lost 2 bases and 7 bases, there was a span of 23 bases. Germline V gene lookup returns CDR1 PRHDT and CDR2 FYEKMQ (reference sequence). This CDR3 has 17 residues. Authors' processing steps: For nucleated cells, counts were estimated from reference gene primer amplification. Assay used: immunoSEQ multiplex PCR; TCRdb lists only in-frame clones, some missing. The D gene and trimming were derived from the DNA, and the V and J assignments and clone size from that table. The data hold 200,000 to 300,000 clones, with 86% observed a single time. The data are from a study of blood T cell repertoires in COVID-19. In the study overall: Specimens from acute and convalescent COVID-19 originated in the United States, Italy and Spain. T cells, B-cell-depleted T cells, or PBMCs provided the cDNA or gDNA that served as material.

The clonotype was recovered from a man aged 35 to 55 who had recovered from COVID-19. The sample comprised peripheral blood. V gene TRBV13 combines with J gene TRBJ1-2, with D perhaps TRBD1 (6 bases). CDR3 coding DNA: TGTGCCAGCAGCTTAATAGTCGGTCCAGGGGTCGCCAGTGGCTACACCTTC. Translation gives CASSLIVGPGVASGYTF. The full variable domain, in which reference TRBV13 and TRBJ1-2 provide the parts outside the CDR3, is AAGVIQSPRHLIKEKRETATLKCYPIPRHDTVYWYQQGPGQDPQFLISFYEKMQSDKGSIPDRFSAQQFSDYHSELNMSSLELGDSALYFCASSLIVGPGVASGYTFGSGTRLTVV.